These T cell receptor beta chains were read from a single sample in a study of T cells in Graves' hyperthyroidism and ophthalmopathy. TCRdb redid the calling of the multiplex PCR reads with MiXCR, one entry per CDR3 protein. The sample holds approximately 410,000 distinct CDR3 sequences, around 15% seen once. Sequenced: blood. The receptors come from a woman under 30 with Graves' hyperthyroidism. The CDR3 runs from the conserved cysteine through the conserved F or W. A D gene is named only where the DNA matches it firmly. The size entry is marked missing in some rows and otherwise reads once, few, many or a size class.

J,D,V,size,CDR3,DNA
TRBJ1-1,NA,TRBV7-9,few,CASSFDGFTEAFF,TGTGCCAGCAGCTTTGACGGATTCACTGAAGCTTTCTTT
TRBJ2-2,NA,TRBV5-6,few,CASSLSPSTGELFF,TGTGCCAGCAGCTTGAGTCCAAGCACCGGGGAGCTGTTTTTT
TRBJ2-1,NA,TRBV10-3,NA,CAISKTQLLNEQFF,TGTGCCATCAGTAAAACCCAACTACTCAATGAGCAGTTCTTC
TRBJ2-3,NA,TRBV14,many,CASSQVGGPSTDTQYF,TGTGCCAGCAGCCAAGTTGGCGGTCCTAGCACAGATACGCAGTATTTT
TRBJ2-3,TRBD1,TRBV5-1,many,CASSPQGAHTDTQYF,TGTGCCAGCTCACCACAGGGGGCGCACACAGATACGCAGTATTTT
TRBJ2-1,TRBD1,TRBV6-1,few,CASGQGTYSYNEQLF,TGTGCCAGCGGACAGGGGACATACTCCTACAATGAGCAGCTCTTC
TRBJ1-2,NA,TRBV5-6,NA,CASSLVQGTYGYTF,TGTGCCAGCAGCTTGGTACAGGGCACCTATGGCTACACCTTC
TRBJ1-6,NA,TRBV20-1,NA,CSARDLRQLSHF,TGCAGTGCTAGAGATCTGCGACAGCTCTCGCACTTT
TRBJ1-1,NA,TRBV11-2,many,CASSPGTGSRAFF,TGTGCCAGCAGCCCGGGCACAGGGTCGAGGGCTTTCTTT
TRBJ2-1,NA,TRBV4-3,few,CASSQDGAVSYNEQFF,TGCGCCAGCAGCCAAGACGGGGCGGTTTCCTACAATGAGCAGTTCTTC
TRBJ1-2,NA,TRBV30,many,CAWSVTGRYGYTF,TGTGCCTGGAGTGTAACAGGGAGATATGGCTACACCTTC
TRBJ2-5,NA,TRBV5-4,few,CASSSQTAYQETQYF,TGTGCCAGCAGCTCCCAGACAGCGTACCAAGAGACCCAGTACTTC
TRBJ2-5,NA,TRBV7-9,many,CASSLEVLAAETQYF,TGTGCCAGCAGCTTAGAGGTGCTAGCTGCAGAGACCCAGTACTTC
TRBJ1-2,NA,TRBV11-2,few,CASSLPELDNYGYTF,TGTGCCAGCAGCTTGCCGGAGTTAGATAACTATGGCTACACCTTC
TRBJ1-4,NA,TRBV6-4,many,CASSDSNRRINEKLFF,TGTGCCAGCAGTGACTCGAACAGACGGATTAATGAAAAACTGTTTTTT
TRBJ1-1,TRBD1,TRBV6-1,NA,CASRTGVLNTEAFF,TGTGCCAGCAGGACAGGGGTTCTGAACACTGAAGCTTTCTTT
TRBJ2-6,TRBD2,TRBV6-1,many,CASSEEAGAGANVLTF,TGTGCCAGCAGTGAAGAAGCGGGAGCTGGGGCCAACGTCCTGACTTTC
TRBJ2-7,TRBD2,TRBV5-1,many,CASSLESGSAFEQYF,TGCGCCAGCAGCTTGGAGAGCGGGAGCGCTTTCGAGCAGTACTTC
TRBJ2-3,NA,TRBV28,many,CASSLLRTADVRTDTQYF,TGTGCCAGCAGTTTATTACGGACAGCGGACGTCCGCACAGATACGCAGTATTTT
TRBJ2-7,NA,TRBV28,many,CASSWVTSAYEQYF,TGTGCCAGCAGTTGGGTCACGTCCGCCTACGAGCAGTACTTC
TRBJ2-5,TRBD1,TRBV19,many,CASSSLRQGSETQYF,TGTGCCAGTAGCTCACTCCGACAGGGATCCGAGACCCAGTACTTC
TRBJ2-7,TRBD2,TRBV5-1,few,CASSLRGLAGEKQYF,TGCGCCAGCAGCTTGAGGGGACTAGCGGGAGAAAAGCAGTACTTC
TRBJ2-1,NA,TRBV7-9,NA,CASSLGRGRINEQFF,TGTGCCAGCAGCTTAGGTCGGGGACGAATTAATGAGCAGTTCTTC
TRBJ2-7,NA,TRBV5-1,many,CASSLGQDRSYEQYF,TGCGCCAGCAGCTTGGGACAGGATAGATCCTACGAGCAGTACTTC
TRBJ2-7,NA,TRBV7-2,many,CASSLASPYEQYF,TGTGCCAGCAGCTTAGCTTCCCCCTACGAGCAGTACTTC
TRBJ2-7,NA,TRBV5-1,many,CASSGGTHYYEQYF,TGCGCCAGCAGCGGCGGGACACACTACTACGAGCAGTACTTC